This TCR beta chain came from a study of response to subunit inactivated influenza vaccine. TCRdb redid the calling of the RT-PCR reads with MiXCR, one entry per CDR3 protein. This sample has approximately 500,000 distinct CDR3 sequences; 10% to 15% occur once, and the top ten carry roughly 14%. This CDR3 is built from 13 residues. CDR1 and CDR2 (germline): SGDLS, YYNGEE. Trimming pared 2 bases from V and 5 bases from J, leaving 10 bases between. This clonotype was obtained from a man aged 45 to 65 who received an inactivated influenza vaccine. The rearrangement links TRBV9 to TRBJ2-5; D perhaps matches TRBD1 (5 bases). The material was PBMCs from blood, obtained 35 to 45 days after vaccination. CDR3 coding DNA: TGTGCCAGCAGCGTCAGGGATGGGGAGACCCAGTACTTC. Its protein is CASSVRDGETQYF.